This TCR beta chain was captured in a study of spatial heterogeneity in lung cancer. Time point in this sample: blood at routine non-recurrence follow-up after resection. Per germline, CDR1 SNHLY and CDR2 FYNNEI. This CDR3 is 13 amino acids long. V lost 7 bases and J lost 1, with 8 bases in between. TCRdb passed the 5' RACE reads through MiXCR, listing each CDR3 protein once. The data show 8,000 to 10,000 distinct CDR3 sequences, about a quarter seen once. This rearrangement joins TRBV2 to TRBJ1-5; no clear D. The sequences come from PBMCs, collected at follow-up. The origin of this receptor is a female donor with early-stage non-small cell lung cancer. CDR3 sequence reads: CASTSRSNQPQHF. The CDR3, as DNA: TGTGCCAGCACTAGTCGAAGCAATCAGCCCCAGCATTTT.